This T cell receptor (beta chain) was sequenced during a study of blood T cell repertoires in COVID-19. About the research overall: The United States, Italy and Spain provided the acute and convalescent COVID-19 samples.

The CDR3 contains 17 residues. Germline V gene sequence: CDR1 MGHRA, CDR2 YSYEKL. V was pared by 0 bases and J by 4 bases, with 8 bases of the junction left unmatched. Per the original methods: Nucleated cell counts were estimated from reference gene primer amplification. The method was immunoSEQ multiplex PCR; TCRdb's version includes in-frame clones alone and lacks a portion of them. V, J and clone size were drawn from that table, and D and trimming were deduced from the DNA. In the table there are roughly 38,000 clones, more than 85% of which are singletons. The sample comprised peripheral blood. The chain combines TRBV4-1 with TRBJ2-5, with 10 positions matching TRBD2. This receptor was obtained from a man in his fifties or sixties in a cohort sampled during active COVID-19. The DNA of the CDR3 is TGCGCCAGCAGCCAAGATAAGGAACTAGCGGGACGAGAGACCCAGTACTTC. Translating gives CASSQDKELAGRETQYF.